Each of the 27 T cell receptor beta chains below was sequenced from the same sample in a study of cytomegalovirus exposure and HLA in healthy donors. Primers included in the PCR were 60 Vbeta and 13 Jbeta primers. Only in-frame clones appear in the TCRdb table, and some are missing; sequencing was by immunoSEQ multiplex PCR. This table has about 170,000 clones, over 60% appearing once. Material for sequencing was PBMCs. The receptors derive from a woman in her forties or fifties in good health and CMV-seropositive.

In this sample, this clone turned up once. The gene calls are TRBV19 and TRBJ2-5; perhaps TRBD2 as D (6 bases). The CDR3 is 14 amino acids. Trimming removed 6 bases at V and 1 base at J, with 12 bases between. Germline V gene lookup returns CDR1 LNHDA and CDR2 SQIVND (reference sequence). CDR3 sequence (DNA): TGTGCCAGTAGACCGGGGGTTTCCCAAGAGACCCAGTACTTC. Translating it yields CASRPGVSQETQYF.

J is TRBJ2-6 and V is TRBV28; D gene unclear. The CDR3 contains 12 residues. Deletions cut 7 bases from V and 2 bases from J, with 3 bases between. Germline values: CDR1 MDHEN, CDR2 SYDVKM. In DNA, the CDR3 is TGTGCCAGCAAGCCTGGGGCCAACGTCCTGACTTTC. Translating it yields CASKPGANVLTF.

A few counts support this clone. V is TRBV4-1 and J is TRBJ1-2; TRBD1 aligns across 9 bases. This CDR3 is built from 19 residues. Germline CDR1 reads MGHRA; CDR2 reads YSYEKL. Trimming cost V 1 base and J 4 bases; bases outside gene matches: 16. CDR3 region: CASSQGHSELGQGSYGYTF. The DNA for the CDR3 is TGCGCCAGCAGCCAAGGGCATTCCGAATTGGGACAGGGAAGCTATGGCTACACCTTC.

The chain uses TRBV2 and TRBJ1-2, with D hard to call. CDR1 is SNHLY and CDR2 is FYNNEI in the germline V gene. This CDR3 spans 13 amino acids. V was pared by 1 base and J by 4 bases, with 7 bases between. The CDR3 DNA reads TGTGCCAGCAGTGAAGTACAAAGCTATGGCTACACCTTC. Its translation: CASSEVQSYGYTF.

This clone was counted once. The J gene is TRBJ2-2, the V gene TRBV5-1; 8 bases are shared with TRBD1. Germline CDR1 is SGHRS and CDR2 is YFSETQ. The CDR3 is 15 amino acids. V lost 5 bases to trimming and J lost 0 bases; unmatched junction nucleotides: 3. CDR3 sequence reads: CASRPGQANTGELFF. The CDR3 DNA sequence: TGCGCCAGCAGACCGGGACAGGCGAACACCGGGGAGCTGTTTTTT.

This clone occurred a few times. The CDR3 DNA reads TGTGCCAGCAGTTTAGACAGGGACGGCGAGCAGTACTTC. Protein: CASSLDRDGEQYF. The chain joins TRBV28 to TRBJ2-5; TRBD1 aligns across 7 bases. Gene TRBJ2-7 matches the end of the DNA better, so the J call may be wrong. CDR3 length: 13 residues. The V gene's germline CDR1 is MDHEN and CDR2 SYDVKM.

CDR3 region: CATNVQPQHF. DNA of the CDR3: TGTGCCACCAATGTTCAGCCCCAGCATTTT. V and J are TRBV28 and TRBJ1-5; unclear D gene. The CDR3 sequence is 10 residues long. V lost 10 bases, J lost 6 bases, and 7 bases lay in between. Germline lookup yields CDR1 MDHEN and CDR2 SYDVKM.

The chain combines TRBV2 with TRBJ2-1; unclear D gene. CDR1 is SNHLY and CDR2 is FYNNEI in the germline V gene. This CDR3 is built from 11 residues. The germline V and J ends were trimmed by 6 bases and 7 bases, with 7 bases remaining between them. As DNA, the CDR3 is TGTGCCAGCAGGTTACGGAATGAGCAGTTCTTC. Amino acids: CASRLRNEQFF.

Only one count was recorded for this clone. The rearrangement joins TRBV15 to TRBJ2-2; D might be TRBD1 (6 bases). Between the trimmed V and J ends, which lost 2 bases and 6 bases, there was a span of 7 bases. Germline CDR1 LNHNV, CDR2 YYDKDF (reference sequence). CDR3 size: 13 residues. The CDR3 region is CATSRNRAGELFF. The DNA for the CDR3 is TGTGCCACCAGCAGAAACAGGGCCGGGGAGCTGTTTTTT.

The rearrangement joins TRBV2 to TRBJ2-5, with TRBD2 matching 16 bases. The ends lost 6 bases at V and 5 bases at J; junction bases unmatched: 12. The V gene's germline CDR1 is SNHLY and CDR2 FYNNEI. The CDR3 covers 18 residues. CDR3 in DNA: TGTGCCAGCAGCGATTTGGGACTAGCGGGGGGGAAAACGGAGACCCAGTACTTC. Its translation is CASSDLGLAGGKTETQYF.

This clone was counted between two and nine times. The chain has TRBV5-1 and TRBJ1-5; the D is unclear. Germline V gives CDR1 SGHRS, CDR2 YFSETQ. The CDR3 contains 14 residues. V was clipped by 0 bases and J by 8 bases, with 12 bases between them. The CDR3 nucleotides are TGCGCCAGCAGCTTGGTGCCGGGAAAGGAGCCCCAGCATTTT. It is translated as CASSLVPGKEPQHF.

The rearrangement uses TRBV7-2 and TRBJ1-2; D may be TRBD1 (6 bases). The V gene's germline CDR1 is SGHTA and CDR2 FQGNSA. With 1 base removed from V and 2 bases from J, the gap between germline ends came to 11 bases. The CDR3 extends over 15 amino acids. The CDR3 region has the DNA TGTGCCAGCAGCTTAGTGTCGCAGGGGAACTATGGCTACACCTTC. It translates to CASSLVSQGNYGYTF.

The J gene is TRBJ2-3, the V gene TRBV6-5, with D perhaps TRBD1 (5 bases). The V end lost 7 bases, the J end lost 1 base, and 9 bases lay between the germline ends. Germline assignment: CDR1 MNHEY and CDR2 SVGAGI. CDR3 size: 13 residues. Here the CDR3 DNA reads TGTGCCAGCATCCAGGGCGGCACAGATACGCAGTATTTT. Translated: CASIQGGTDTQYF.

The chain links TRBV2 to TRBJ2-2, with D perhaps TRBD2 (6 bases). This CDR3 has 11 residues. Trimming left V 7 bases short and J 9 bases short, with 9 bases between. Per germline, CDR1 SNHLY and CDR2 FYNNEI. CDR3 in amino acids: CASMRGRELFF. The CDR3 DNA reads TGTGCCAGCATGCGGGGCCGGGAGCTGTTTTTT.

J is TRBJ2-7 and V is TRBV5-6, with 7 bases that match TRBD1. This CDR3 region has 15 residues. Germline CDR1 SGHDT, CDR2 YYEEEE. V gave up 3 bases and J gave up 2 bases; unmatched junction bases: 8. CDR3 sequence (DNA): TGTGCCAGCAGCTCGGCCGGGACAGAGACCTACGAGCAGTACTTC. The encoded protein is CASSSAGTETYEQYF.

This clone turned up a few times. This chain connects TRBV28 to TRBJ1-2; no clear D. V was trimmed by 3 bases and J by 8 bases, leaving 10 bases between them. There are 12 residues in the CDR3. CDR1 is MDHEN and CDR2 is SYDVKM in the germline V gene. The CDR3 DNA reads TGTGCCAGCAGTTTTGAGGGCGGCGGCTACACCTTC. It encodes CASSFEGGGYTF.

This chain joins TRBV10-3 and TRBJ1-5, with 7 bases that match TRBD1. The CDR3 is made up of 14 amino acids. The germline CDR1 and CDR2 sequences are ENHRY and SYGVKD. Unmatched junction bases numbered 1, after V lost 5 bases and J lost 0 bases. The CDR3 DNA follows: TGTGCCATCAGTCGACAGGGTAGCAATCAGCCCCAGCATTTT. Residues: CAISRQGSNQPQHF.

The V gene is TRBV11-3, the J gene TRBJ2-5; 7 nucleotides match TRBD1. Looked up from germline, CDR1 is SGHNT and CDR2 is YENEEA. The CDR3 runs to 13 residues. V lost 5 bases to trimming and J lost 3 bases; unmatched junction nucleotides: 3. The CDR3: CASSTDREETQYF. DNA for the CDR3: TGTGCCAGCAGCACAGACAGGGAAGAGACCCAGTACTTC.

The chain employs TRBV6-5 and TRBJ1-6; D is unresolved. The CDR3 sequence is 13 residues long. Germline loops: CDR1 MNHEY, CDR2 SVGAGI. The V end was cut by 7 bases, the J end by 8 bases, with 12 bases between. CDR3 nucleotide sequence: TGTGCCAGCACCTGGACTGAGGATTCACCCCTCCACTTT. Residues: CASTWTEDSPLHF.

The CDR3 bases are TGTGCCAGCAGCCCGCGACTAGCGGGTCATGAGCAGTTCTTC. It specifies CASSPRLAGHEQFF. The J gene is TRBJ2-1, the V gene TRBV5-6; 10 bases agree with TRBD2. The CDR3 totals 14 residues. CDR1 is SGHDT and CDR2 is YYEEEE in the germline V gene. Losses at the gene ends were 4 bases for V and 8 bases for J; bases not matched to a gene: 6.

This clone was detected a few times. The chain carries TRBV5-1 and TRBJ2-1, with TRBD2 matching 13 bases. CDR1 is SGHRS and CDR2 is YFSETQ in the germline V gene. This CDR3 has 17 amino acids. With V trimmed by 5 bases and J by 10 bases, 15 bases remained unmatched. Here the CDR3 reads CASSVTVILAGGGEQFF. The CDR3 region has the DNA TGCGCCAGCAGTGTTACAGTGATACTAGCGGGAGGGGGAGAGCAGTTCTTC.

This clone was seen once. The DNA for the CDR3 is TGTGCCAGCTCACCCTCCCTTTCCCGGGGAAGGAACACTGAAGCTTTCTTT. It translates to CASSPSLSRGRNTEAFF. The chain recombines TRBV18 with TRBJ1-1; no definite D call. CDR3 size: 17 residues. The germline V and J ends were trimmed by 3 bases and 1 base, with 18 bases remaining between them. Germline V gene data show CDR1 as KGHSH and CDR2 as LQKENI.

This chain connects TRBV5-6 to TRBJ2-3, with TRBD2 identical over 10 bases. CDR1 SGHDT and CDR2 YYEEEE come from the germline V gene. V lost 4 bases, J lost 9 bases, and 14 bases stayed unmatched. The CDR3 length is 16 residues. This chain's CDR3 is CASSPGLAGARVTQYF. DNA of the CDR3: TGTGCCAGCAGCCCCGGTCTAGCGGGGGCCCGAGTGACGCAGTATTTT.

This sequence joins TRBV29-1 and TRBJ2-7, with TRBD1 matching 12 bases. Germline loops: CDR1 SQVTM, CDR2 ANQGSEA. The V and J ends lost 6 bases and 5 bases, in that order; junction bases with no gene match: 8. This CDR3 is 14 amino acids long. The CDR3: CSVEPGQGANEQYF. CDR3 nucleotide sequence: TGCAGCGTGGAGCCGGGACAGGGGGCCAACGAGCAGTACTTC.

The sample holds a few counts of this clone. The chain is built from TRBV30 and TRBJ2-5; a weak D match, TRBD2 (7 bases). Germline V lookup: CDR1 GTSNPN, CDR2 SVGIG (reference sequence). The CDR3 is 14 residues long. The V end was cut by 3 bases, the J end by 2 bases, with 13 bases between. CDR3 DNA: TGTGCCTGGAGCTTAGGGGGGGGACAAGAGACCCAGTACTTC. This gives the protein CAWSLGGGQETQYF.

With respect to this clone: This CDR3 is also generated by other DNA sequences in the sample. This rearrangement joins TRBV7-2 to TRBJ1-1; a weak D match, TRBD1 (5 bases). CDR1 and CDR2 (germline): SGHTA, FQGNSA. Deletions cut 1 base from V and 1 base from J, with 7 bases between. The CDR3 sequence is 14 residues long. The CDR3 DNA sequence: TGTGCCAGCAGCTTAGGGCAGGGGAACACTGAAGCTTTCTTT. Residues: CASSLGQGNTEAFF.

This clone was detected a few times. The chain carries TRBV28 and TRBJ1-5; D gene uncertain. The germline gives CDR1 MDHEN, CDR2 SYDVKM. Trimming left V 6 bases short and J 2 bases short, with 8 bases between. The CDR3 sequence is 13 residues long. Here the CDR3 DNA reads TGTGCCAGCAGAACCCCAGGCAATCAGCCCCAGCATTTT. It yields the protein CASRTPGNQPQHF. The complete variable domain, with remaining parts taken from reference TRBV28 and TRBJ1-5, reads DVKVTQSSRYLVKRTGEKVFLECVQDMDHENMFWYRQDPGLGLRLIYFSYDVKMKEKGDIPEGYSVSREKKERFSLILESASTNQTSMYLCASRTPGNQPQHFGDGTRLSIL.